This T cell receptor (beta chain) was recorded in a study of OX40 agonist ivuxolimab in advanced cancers. TCRdb's table, derived via immunoSEQ multiplex PCR, lists solely in-frame clones and lacks some. Of around 70,000 clones listed, 82% are singletons. The clonotype was recovered from an adult with an advanced solid tumor such as melanoma, head and neck, liver or kidney cancer. Sequenced material: CD4+ or CD8+ T cells sorted from blood, taken in a trial of the OX40 agonist ivuxolimab.

The CDR3 DNA follows: TGTGCCAGCAGCTTATTGCGGGGGAACGAGCAGTACTTC. It translates to CASSLLRGNEQYF. The rearrangement uses TRBV7-8 and TRBJ2-7; 7 nucleotides line up with TRBD2. The germline V gene has CDR1 SGHVS and CDR2 FQNEAQ. The CDR3 covers 13 residues. V shed 2 bases, J shed 5 bases, and the junction held 3 bases outside the gene matches.